The clone carrying this T cell receptor beta chain was recorded a few times. Its specificity is unknown. This specimen comes from a study of identical twins. CDR3 length: 16 amino acids. Germline CDR1 and CDR2: DFQATT and SNEGSKA (reference sequence). The V gene lost 5 bases and the J gene lost 6 bases, with 23 bases spanning the gap. Regarding the study as a whole: Partial confounding of zero-insertion analyses by invariant MAIT and iNKT cells was possible.

TCRdb processed the 5' RACE reads anew with MiXCR; each CDR3 protein has one entry. The table records about 210,000 distinct CDR3 sequences, roughly a tenth of them present only once. The sequenced material came from memory (CD45RO+) T cells sorted from blood. V is TRBV20-1 and J is TRBJ2-1, with D perhaps matching TRBD2 (5 bases). This clonotype originated in a woman aged 18-29 years in good health. CDR3 nucleotide sequence: TGCAGTGCTGGAGGAAGAGGCCCCCCTGACTCCAATGAGCAGTTCTTC. It specifies CSAGGRGPPDSNEQFF.